This T cell receptor (beta chain) came from a study of CD8 T cells in ankylosing spondylitis. TCRdb analysed the 5' RACE reads with MiXCR anew, one entry per CDR3 protein. The data contain about 150,000 distinct CDR3 sequences, approximately 48% of them seen just once; the ten biggest clones take up about 16%. This clonotype has only a few counts. This CDR3 comprises 16 residues. CDR1 and CDR2 (germline): DFQATT, SNEGSKA (reference sequence). V lost 5 bases and J lost 0; bases outside the gene matches: 6. V usage is TRBV20-1 and J usage is TRBJ2-3; TRBD2 matches 12 bases. The source of this sequence is a male donor with ankylosing spondylitis. Sequencing was carried out using synovial fluid, either unsorted or a sorted T cell fraction (not recorded which). The CDR3 bases are TGCAGTGCTTCCCTAGCGGGGGGGTTAAGCACAGATACGCAGTATTTT. Its protein is CSASLAGGLSTDTQYF.